This T cell receptor beta chain was sequenced for a study of post-analysis software for immune sequencing data. Overall study results and limits: When the samples were clustered directly with F measure, those that had been prepared in the same batch showed strong co-clustering. TRBV segments more frequent in patients than in controls numbered roughly 5 and included TRBV5-6, TRBV5-1 and TRBV20-1.

This clonotype was found many times. Its antigen is unknown. Sequencing libraries made from TCR beta cDNA carried unique molecular identifiers. TCRdb passed the PCR reads through MiXCR, listing each CDR3 protein once. The table includes about 200,000 distinct CDR3 sequences, over 25% detected once. With V trimmed by 0 bases and J by 10 bases, 2 bases remained unmatched. Germline loops: CDR1 SGHVS, CDR2 FQNEAQ. This CDR3 region has 14 residues. This receptor was obtained from a girl aged 2 to 17 with multiple sclerosis. The source material was blood. J is TRBJ2-1 and V is TRBV7-8; 11 nucleotides align to TRBD2. The CDR3 bases are TGTGCCAGCAGCTTAGCCAGACTAGCGGGAGAGCAGTTCTTC. Translated: CASSLARLAGEQFF.